Presented here are 16 T cell receptor beta chains from one specimen sequenced in a study of OX40 agonist ivuxolimab in advanced cancers. Assay used: immunoSEQ multiplex PCR; TCRdb lists only in-frame clones, some missing. Of just under 75,000 clones detected, 90% to 95% appear once; the ten largest clones hold 0.4% to 0.5%. The material sequenced was CD4+ or CD8+ T cells sorted from blood, taken in a trial of the OX40 agonist ivuxolimab. The receptors here all came from an adult with an advanced solid tumor such as melanoma, head and neck, liver or kidney cancer.

This clone is a singleton in its sample. For the CDR3, the DNA is TGTGCCAGCAATCCGGGTGGGTCGGCATCCTACGAGCAGTACTTC. It yields the protein CASNPGGSASYEQYF. The rearrangement joins TRBV9 to TRBJ2-7; D call uncertain. Deletions cut 6 bases from V and 1 base from J, with 17 bases between. Germline-derived CDR1 and CDR2 are SGDLS and YYNGEE. The CDR3 runs 15 residues.

The gene calls are TRBV6-5 and TRBJ1-1; tentative D call: TRBD1 (6 bases). CDR1 and CDR2 (germline): MNHEY, SVGAGI. The CDR3 is made up of 14 amino acids. V shed 6 bases and J shed 3 bases, with 14 bases lying between them. CDR3 amino acids: CASRTPQGYTEAFF. CDR3 sequence (DNA): TGTGCCAGCAGAACACCTCAGGGGTACACTGAAGCTTTCTTT.

The chain links TRBV18 to TRBJ2-1; the D gene is possibly TRBD2 (6 bases). The CDR3 contains 14 residues. Germline CDR1 is KGHSH and CDR2 is LQKENI. The ends were cut back, 1 base at V and 9 bases at J, with 13 bases in the middle. The CDR3 region has the DNA TGTGCCAGCTCACCACAGACTAGGATCCGTGAGCAGTTCTTC. Translating gives CASSPQTRIREQFF.

The rearrangement links TRBV11-3 to TRBJ2-7, with D hard to call. The germline V gene encodes CDR1 SGHNT and CDR2 YENEEA. The V end lost 0 bases, the J end lost 0 bases, and 12 bases lay between the germline ends. The CDR3 extends over 16 amino acids. The CDR3 loop is CASSLDGAAVSYEQYF. The DNA for the CDR3 is TGTGCCAGCAGCTTAGATGGCGCCGCCGTCTCCTACGAGCAGTACTTC. The variable domain in full, with the rest retrieved from reference TRBV11-3 and TRBJ2-7, is EAGVVQSPRYKIIEKKQPVAFWCNPISGHNTLYWYLQNLGQGPELLIRYENEEAVDDSQLPKDRFSAERLKGVDSTLKIQPAELGDSAVYLCASSLDGAAVSYEQYFGPGTRLTVT.

The chain uses TRBV7-2 and TRBJ2-6; D might be TRBD2 (6 bases). With 8 bases removed from V and 2 bases from J, the gap between germline ends came to 13 bases. The CDR3 runs to 15 residues. Germline V gives CDR1 SGHTA, CDR2 FQGNSA. DNA of the CDR3: TGTGCCAGCCTCCTATGGGGGGCTGGGGCCAACGTCCTGACTTTC. It yields the protein CASLLWGAGANVLTF.

This chain connects TRBV5-5 to TRBJ2-1; 9 bases fit TRBD2. Germline V gene lookup returns CDR1 SGHKS and CDR2 YYEKEE (reference sequence). The CDR3 contains 17 residues. The V segment lost 1 base and the J segment 7 bases; nucleotides outside the gene matches: 12. CDR3 loop: CASSLMVAGGPLNEQFF. CDR3 nucleotide sequence: TGTGCCAGCAGCTTGATGGTGGCGGGAGGGCCTTTAAATGAGCAGTTCTTC.

A few counts support this clone. V is TRBV19 and J is TRBJ2-7, with 10 bases that match TRBD1. This CDR3 is built from 14 residues. The germline V gene has CDR1 LNHDA and CDR2 SQIVND (reference sequence). V lost 3 bases to trimming and J lost 4 bases; unmatched junction nucleotides: 3. CDR3 protein: CASSIGTGVYEQYF. Written as DNA, the CDR3 is TGTGCCAGTAGTATTGGGACAGGGGTGTACGAGCAGTACTTC.

The chain recombines TRBV18 with TRBJ2-7; 10 nucleotides agree with TRBD1. The CDR3 sequence is 13 residues long. The germline V gene has CDR1 KGHSH and CDR2 LQKENI. Unmatched junction bases numbered 2, after V lost 5 bases and J lost 4 bases. CDR3 bases: TGTGCCAGCTCAGCGGGACAGGGGTACGAGCAGTACTTC. Amino acids: CASSAGQGYEQYF. Together with reference TRBV18 and TRBJ2-7, the CDR3 gives the full variable domain: NAGVMQNPRHLVRRRGQEARLRCSPMKGHSHVYWYRQLPEEGLKFMVYLQKENIIDESGMPKERFSAEFPKEGPSILRIQQVVRGDSAAYFCASSAGQGYEQYFGPGTRLTVT.

The chain joins TRBV7-2 to TRBJ2-1, with TRBD2 matching over 11 bases. Germline assignment: CDR1 SGHTA and CDR2 FQGNSA. With V trimmed by 5 bases and J by 5 bases, 8 bases remained unmatched. The CDR3 is 16 residues long. The CDR3 DNA reads TGTGCCAGCAGCCTCGTGCCGGGACTAGCGGACAATGAGCAGTTCTTC. Protein product: CASSLVPGLADNEQFF.

J is TRBJ1-2 and V is TRBV19; 9 nucleotides match TRBD1. With V trimmed by 6 bases and J by 8 bases, 7 bases remained unmatched. CDR1 LNHDA and CDR2 SQIVND come from the germline V gene (reference sequence). The CDR3 spans 13 residues. The CDR3 DNA follows: TGTGCCAGTAGGGACAGGGGTATTTCCGGCTACACCTTC. Translated, it gives CASRDRGISGYTF.

The chain combines TRBV6-1 with TRBJ1-2; perhaps TRBD1 as D (5 bases). Trimming took 3 bases from V and 2 from J, leaving 13 bases between them. This CDR3 comprises 15 residues. Germline loops: CDR1 MNHNS, CDR2 SASEGT. Here the CDR3 reads CASSDPGAGNYGYTF. The CDR3 DNA reads as TGTGCCAGCAGTGACCCCGGGGCAGGGAACTATGGCTACACCTTC.

This chain uses TRBV19 with TRBJ2-2, with 12 bases lining up with TRBD2. Germline-derived CDR1 and CDR2 are LNHDA and SQIVND (reference sequence). V lost 4 bases to trimming and J lost 6 bases; unmatched junction nucleotides: 9. The CDR3 runs 17 residues. CDR3 sequence: CASSKGLLAGGPGELFF. The CDR3 nucleotides are TGTGCCAGTAGTAAGGGCTTACTAGCGGGAGGCCCCGGGGAGCTGTTTTTT. Filled out from reference TRBV19 and TRBJ2-2, the complete variable domain reads DGGITQSPKYLFRKEGQNVTLSCEQNLNHDAMYWYRQDPGQGLRLIYYSQIVNDFQKGDIAEGYSVSREKKESFPLTVTSAQKNPTAFYLCASSKGLLAGGPGELFFGEGSRLTVL.

The chain has TRBV4-2 and TRBJ2-5; 7 bases align to TRBD2. After removal of 0 bases from V and 5 bases from J, the junction contained 12 bases not matched to a gene. Germline V gives CDR1 LGHNA, CDR2 YNFKEQ. The CDR3 covers 17 residues. CDR3 sequence (DNA): TGTGCCAGCAGCCAAGATGGGGGGGGAGGGCCTCGGGAGACCCAGTACTTC. As protein: CASSQDGGGGPRETQYF.

The chain employs TRBV6-5 and TRBJ2-7; TRBD2 matches at 12 bases. The CDR3 is 14 residues long. The V and J ends lost 7 bases and 7 bases, in that order; junction bases with no gene match: 8. The germline V gene encodes CDR1 MNHEY and CDR2 SVGAGI. The CDR3, as DNA: TGTGCCAGCACCCCTAGCGGGAGGGCCGGAGAGCAGTACTTC. It translates to CASTPSGRAGEQYF.

The rearrangement links TRBV6-1 to TRBJ1-2, with 7 bases fitting TRBD1. From germline, CDR1 is MNHNS and CDR2 SASEGT. V shed 8 bases, J shed 0 bases, and the junction held 3 bases outside the gene matches. The CDR3 sequence is 13 residues long. The CDR3 DNA reads as TGTGCCAGCGAGCAGGGGGCTAACTATGGCTACACCTTC. Residues: CASEQGANYGYTF.

The chain joins TRBV19 to TRBJ2-7, with TRBD1 matching 11 bases. This CDR3 spans 16 amino acids. J lost 5 bases, V lost 5 bases, and 11 bases had no gene match. From germline, CDR1 is LNHDA and CDR2 SQIVND (reference sequence). The CDR3: CASSRIPGTGGDEQYF. DNA of the CDR3: TGTGCCAGTAGTCGGATCCCCGGGACAGGGGGAGACGAGCAGTACTTC.